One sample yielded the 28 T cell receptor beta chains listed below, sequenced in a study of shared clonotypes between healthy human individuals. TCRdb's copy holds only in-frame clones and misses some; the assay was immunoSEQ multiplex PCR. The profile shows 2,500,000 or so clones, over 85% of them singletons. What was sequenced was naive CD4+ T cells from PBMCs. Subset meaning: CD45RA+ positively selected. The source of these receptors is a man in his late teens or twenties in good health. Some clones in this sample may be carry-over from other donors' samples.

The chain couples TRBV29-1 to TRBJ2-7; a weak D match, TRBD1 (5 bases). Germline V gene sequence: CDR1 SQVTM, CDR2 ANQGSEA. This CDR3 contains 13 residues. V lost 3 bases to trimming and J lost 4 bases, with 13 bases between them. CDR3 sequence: CSVDAPGSYEQYF. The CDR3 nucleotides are TGCAGCGTTGACGCCCCAGGGTCGTACGAGCAGTACTTC.

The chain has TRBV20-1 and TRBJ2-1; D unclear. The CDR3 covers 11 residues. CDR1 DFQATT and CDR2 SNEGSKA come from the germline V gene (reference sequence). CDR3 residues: CSLMRNNEQFF. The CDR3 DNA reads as TGCAGCTTGATGCGGAACAATGAGCAGTTCTTC.

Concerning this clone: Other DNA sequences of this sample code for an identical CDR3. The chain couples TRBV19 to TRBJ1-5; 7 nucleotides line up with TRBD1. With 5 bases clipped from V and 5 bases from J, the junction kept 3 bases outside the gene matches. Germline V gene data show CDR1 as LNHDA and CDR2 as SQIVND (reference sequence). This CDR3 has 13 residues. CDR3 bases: TGTGCCAGTAGTCCCGACAGGGATCAGCCCCAGCATTTT. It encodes CASSPDRDQPQHF.

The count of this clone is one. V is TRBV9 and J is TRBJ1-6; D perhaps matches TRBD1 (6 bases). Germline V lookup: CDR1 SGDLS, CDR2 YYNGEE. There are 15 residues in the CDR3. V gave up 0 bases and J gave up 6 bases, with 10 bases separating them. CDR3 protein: CASSVGDIRNSPLHF. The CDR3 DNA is TGTGCCAGCAGCGTAGGGGACATCCGTAATTCACCCCTCCACTTT. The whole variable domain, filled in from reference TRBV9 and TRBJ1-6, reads DSGVTQTPKHLITATGQRVTLRCSPRSGDLSVYWYQQSLDQGLQFLIQYYNGEERAKGNILERFSAQQFPDLHSELNLSSLELGDSALYFCASSVGDIRNSPLHFGNGTRLTVT.

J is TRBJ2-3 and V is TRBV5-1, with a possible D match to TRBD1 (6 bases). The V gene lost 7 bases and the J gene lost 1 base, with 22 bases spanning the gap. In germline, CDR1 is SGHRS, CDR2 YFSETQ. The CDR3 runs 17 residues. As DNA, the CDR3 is TGCGCCAGCTCGTATACGTTAGGGGGAGCTGGCACAGATACGCAGTATTTT. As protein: CASSYTLGGAGTDTQYF.

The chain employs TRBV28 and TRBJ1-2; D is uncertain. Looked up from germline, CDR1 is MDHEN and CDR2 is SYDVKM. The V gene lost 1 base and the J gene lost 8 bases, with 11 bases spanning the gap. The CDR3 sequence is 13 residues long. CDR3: CASSLLRPLGYTF. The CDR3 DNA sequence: TGTGCCAGCAGTTTATTGCGCCCTTTGGGCTACACCTTC.

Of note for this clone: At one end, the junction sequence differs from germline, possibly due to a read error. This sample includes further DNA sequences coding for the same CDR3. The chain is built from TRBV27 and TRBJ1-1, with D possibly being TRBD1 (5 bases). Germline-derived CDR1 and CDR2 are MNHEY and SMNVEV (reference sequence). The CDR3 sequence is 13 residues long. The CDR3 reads CASSLFRGTEAFF. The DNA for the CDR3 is TGTGCCAGCAGTTTATTTCGGGGGACTGAAGCCTTCTTT.

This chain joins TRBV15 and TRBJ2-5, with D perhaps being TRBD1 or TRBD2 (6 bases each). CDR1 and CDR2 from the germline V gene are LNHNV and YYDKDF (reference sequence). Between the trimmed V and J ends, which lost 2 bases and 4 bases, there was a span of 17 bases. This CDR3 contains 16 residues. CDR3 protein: CATSRPGRGLSETQYF. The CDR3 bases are TGTGCCACCAGCAGACCCGGACGGGGGCTATCAGAGACCCAGTACTTC.

The CDR3 region is CASSPGHSGAYEQYF. CDR3 sequence (DNA): TGTGCCAGCAGCCCGGGGCATTCGGGGGCCTACGAGCAGTACTTC. This chain connects TRBV7-3 to TRBJ2-7, with D possibly TRBD2 on 6 matching bases. The CDR3 covers 15 residues. Trimming took off 5 bases at V and 2 bases at J, with 16 bases between the two ends. Germline-derived CDR1 and CDR2 are SGHTA and FQGTGA.

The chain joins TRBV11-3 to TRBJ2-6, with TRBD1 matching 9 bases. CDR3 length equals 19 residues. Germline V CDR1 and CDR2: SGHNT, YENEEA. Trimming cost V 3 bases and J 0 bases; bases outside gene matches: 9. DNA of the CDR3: TGTGCCAGCAGCTTCGAACCGGGGACAGGGAGCTCTGGGGCCAACGTCCTGACTTTC. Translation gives CASSFEPGTGSSGANVLTF.

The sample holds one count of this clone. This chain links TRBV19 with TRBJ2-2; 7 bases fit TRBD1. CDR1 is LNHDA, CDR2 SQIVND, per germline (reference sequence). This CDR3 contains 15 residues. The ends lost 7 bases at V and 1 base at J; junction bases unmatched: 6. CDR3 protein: CASTRYRGNTGELFF. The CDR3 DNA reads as TGTGCCAGTACCCGATACAGGGGGAACACCGGGGAGCTGTTTTTT.

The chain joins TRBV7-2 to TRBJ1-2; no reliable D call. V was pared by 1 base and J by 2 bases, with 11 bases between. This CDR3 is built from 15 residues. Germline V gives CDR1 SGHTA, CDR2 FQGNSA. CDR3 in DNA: TGTGCCAGCAGCTTAGGACCCCAAGGGAACTATGGCTACACCTTC. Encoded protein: CASSLGPQGNYGYTF.

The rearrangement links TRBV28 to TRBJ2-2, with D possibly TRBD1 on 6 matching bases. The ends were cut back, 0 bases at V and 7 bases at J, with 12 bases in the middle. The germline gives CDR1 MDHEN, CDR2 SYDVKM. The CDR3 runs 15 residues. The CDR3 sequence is CASSLWQGTIGELFF. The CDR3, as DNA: TGTGCCAGCAGTTTATGGCAGGGGACGATCGGGGAGCTGTTTTTT.

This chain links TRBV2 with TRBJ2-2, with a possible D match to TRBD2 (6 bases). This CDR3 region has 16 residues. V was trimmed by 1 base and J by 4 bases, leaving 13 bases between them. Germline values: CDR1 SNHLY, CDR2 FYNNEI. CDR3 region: CASSEDGGWSTGELFF. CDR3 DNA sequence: TGTGCCAGCAGTGAAGACGGGGGTTGGAGCACCGGGGAGCTGTTTTTT.

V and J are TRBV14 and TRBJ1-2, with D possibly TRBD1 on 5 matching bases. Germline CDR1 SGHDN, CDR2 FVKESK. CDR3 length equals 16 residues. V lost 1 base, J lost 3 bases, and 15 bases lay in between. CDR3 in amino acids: CASSQVAGLGYYGYTF. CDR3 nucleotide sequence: TGTGCCAGCAGCCAAGTAGCGGGGCTGGGGTACTATGGCTACACCTTC.

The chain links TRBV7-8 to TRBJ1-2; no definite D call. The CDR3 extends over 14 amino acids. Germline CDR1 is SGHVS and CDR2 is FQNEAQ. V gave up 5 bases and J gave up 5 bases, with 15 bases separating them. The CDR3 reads CASSPSGIKYGYTF. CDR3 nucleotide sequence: TGTGCCAGCAGCCCCTCGGGGATAAAATATGGCTACACCTTC. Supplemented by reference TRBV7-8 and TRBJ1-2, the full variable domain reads GAGVSQSPRYKVAKRGQDVALRCDPISGHVSLFWYQQALGQGPEFLTYFQNEAQLDKSGLPSDRFFAERPEGSVSTLKIQRTQQEDSAVYLCASSPSGIKYGYTFGSGTRLTVV.

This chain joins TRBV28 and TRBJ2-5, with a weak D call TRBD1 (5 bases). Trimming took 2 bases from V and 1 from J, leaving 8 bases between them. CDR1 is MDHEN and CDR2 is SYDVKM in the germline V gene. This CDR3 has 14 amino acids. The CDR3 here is CASSLDRTQETQYF. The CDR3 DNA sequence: TGTGCCAGCAGTTTAGACAGAACCCAAGAGACCCAGTACTTC.

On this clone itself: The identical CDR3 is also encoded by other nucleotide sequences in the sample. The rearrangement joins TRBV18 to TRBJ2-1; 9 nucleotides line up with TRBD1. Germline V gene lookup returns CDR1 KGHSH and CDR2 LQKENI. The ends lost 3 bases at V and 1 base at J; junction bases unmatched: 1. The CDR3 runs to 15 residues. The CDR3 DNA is TGTGCCAGCTCACCTGACAGGGGGTCCTACAATGAGCAGTTCTTC. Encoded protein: CASSPDRGSYNEQFF.

DNA for the CDR3: TGCGCCAGCAGCTTTTTACAGACAGGCTCCTACGAGCAGTACTTC. This encodes CASSFLQTGSYEQYF. The chain is built from TRBV5-1 and TRBJ2-7; a possible D gene is TRBD1 (6 bases). CDR3 length equals 15 residues. CDR1 SGHRS and CDR2 YFSETQ come from the germline V gene. Trimming took 2 bases from V and 0 from J, leaving 12 bases between them.

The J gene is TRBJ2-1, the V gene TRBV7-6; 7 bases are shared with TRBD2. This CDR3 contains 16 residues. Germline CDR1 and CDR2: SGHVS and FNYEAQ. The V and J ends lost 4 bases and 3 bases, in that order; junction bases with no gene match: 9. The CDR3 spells CASSSSGASIYNEQFF. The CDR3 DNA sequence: TGTGCCAGCAGCTCGAGCGGGGCCAGTATCTACAATGAGCAGTTCTTC.

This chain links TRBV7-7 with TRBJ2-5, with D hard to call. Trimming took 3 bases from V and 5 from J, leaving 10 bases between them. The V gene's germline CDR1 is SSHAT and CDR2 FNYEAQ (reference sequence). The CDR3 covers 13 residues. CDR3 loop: CASSFGVGETQYF. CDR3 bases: TGTGCCAGCAGCTTTGGAGTCGGGGAGACCCAGTACTTC.

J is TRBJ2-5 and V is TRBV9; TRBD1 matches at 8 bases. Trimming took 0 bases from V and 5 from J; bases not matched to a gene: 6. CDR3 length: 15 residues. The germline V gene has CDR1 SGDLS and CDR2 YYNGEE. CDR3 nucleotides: TGTGCCAGCAGCGTAGGGGGCAGGGGGCACGAGACCCAGTACTTC. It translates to CASSVGGRGHETQYF.

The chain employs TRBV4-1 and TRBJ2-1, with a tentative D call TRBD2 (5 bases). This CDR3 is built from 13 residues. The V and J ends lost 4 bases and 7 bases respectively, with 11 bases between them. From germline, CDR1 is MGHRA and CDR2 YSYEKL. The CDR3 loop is CASSLLVRNEQFF. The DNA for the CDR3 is TGCGCCAGCAGCCTACTAGTCAGGAATGAGCAGTTCTTC.

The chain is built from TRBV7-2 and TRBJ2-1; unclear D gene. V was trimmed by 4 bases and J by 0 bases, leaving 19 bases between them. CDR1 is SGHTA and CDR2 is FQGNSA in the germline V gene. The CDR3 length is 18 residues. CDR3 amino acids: CASSSRLGRKSSYNEQFF. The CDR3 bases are TGTGCCAGCAGCTCTAGACTGGGTCGAAAGAGCTCCTACAATGAGCAGTTCTTC.

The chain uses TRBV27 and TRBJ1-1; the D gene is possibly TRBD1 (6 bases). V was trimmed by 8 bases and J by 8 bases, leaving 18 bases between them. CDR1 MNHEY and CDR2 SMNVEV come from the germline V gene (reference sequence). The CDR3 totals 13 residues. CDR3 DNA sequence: TGTGCCAGCCTAACCGGGGGCTCTGGGGAAGCTTTCTTT. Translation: CASLTGGSGEAFF.

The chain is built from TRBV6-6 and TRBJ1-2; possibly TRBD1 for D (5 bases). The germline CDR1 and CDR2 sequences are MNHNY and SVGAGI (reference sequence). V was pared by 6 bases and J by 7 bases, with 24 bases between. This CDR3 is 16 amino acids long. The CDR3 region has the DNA TGTGCCAGCAGCCCCTTACCCCCAGGGCAAGGCGGTGGCTACACCTTC. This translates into CASSPLPPGQGGGYTF.

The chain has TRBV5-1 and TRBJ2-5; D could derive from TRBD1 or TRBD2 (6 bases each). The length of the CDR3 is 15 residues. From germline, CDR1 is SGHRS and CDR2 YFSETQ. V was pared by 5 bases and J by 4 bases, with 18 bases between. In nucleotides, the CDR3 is TGCGCCAGCAGAGAAAGGGGGGTAGCGACAGAGACCCAGTACTTC. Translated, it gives CASRERGVATETQYF. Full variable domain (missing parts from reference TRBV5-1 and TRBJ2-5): KAGVTQTPRYLIKTRGQQVTLSCSPISGHRSVSWYQQTPGQGLQFLFEYFSETQRNKGNFPGRFSGRQFSNSRSEMNVSTLELGDSALYLCASRERGVATETQYFGPGTRLLVL.

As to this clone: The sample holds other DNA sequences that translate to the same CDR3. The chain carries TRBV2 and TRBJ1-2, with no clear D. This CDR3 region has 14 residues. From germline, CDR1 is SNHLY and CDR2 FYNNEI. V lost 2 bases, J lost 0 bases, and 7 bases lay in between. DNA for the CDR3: TGTGCCAGCAGTGAACGGACGTCTAACTATGGCTACACCTTC. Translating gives CASSERTSNYGYTF.